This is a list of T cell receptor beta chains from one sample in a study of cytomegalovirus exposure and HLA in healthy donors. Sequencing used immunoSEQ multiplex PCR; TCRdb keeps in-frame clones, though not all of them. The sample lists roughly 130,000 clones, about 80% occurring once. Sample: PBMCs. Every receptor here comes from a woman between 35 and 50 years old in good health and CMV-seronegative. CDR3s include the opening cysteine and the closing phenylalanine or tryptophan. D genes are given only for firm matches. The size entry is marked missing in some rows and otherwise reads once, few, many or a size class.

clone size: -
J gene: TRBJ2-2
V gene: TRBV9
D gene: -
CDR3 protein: CASSLGATNTGELFF
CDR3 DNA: TGTGCCAGCAGCCTAGGAGCCACGAACACCGGGGAGCTGTTTTTT

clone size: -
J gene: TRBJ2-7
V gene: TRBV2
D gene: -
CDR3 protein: CASSDPTDYEQYF
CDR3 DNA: TGTGCCAGCAGTGACCCGACAGACTACGAGCAGTACTTC

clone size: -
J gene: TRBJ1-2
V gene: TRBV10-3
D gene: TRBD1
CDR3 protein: CAITRDSQADGYTF
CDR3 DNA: TGTGCCATCACCCGGGACAGCCAAGCAGATGGCTACACCTTC

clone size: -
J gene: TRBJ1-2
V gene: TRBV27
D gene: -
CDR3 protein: CASSPSQGHDRGGYTF
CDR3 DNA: TGTGCCAGCAGTCCCTCTCAGGGACACGATAGGGGTGGCTACACCTTC

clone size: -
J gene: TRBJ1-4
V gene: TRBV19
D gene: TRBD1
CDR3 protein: CASRQDRGPNEKLFF
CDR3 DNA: TGTGCCAGTAGACAAGACAGGGGACCTAATGAAAAACTGTTTTTT

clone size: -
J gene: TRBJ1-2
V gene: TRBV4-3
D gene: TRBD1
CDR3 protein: CASSQGTGGSGYTF
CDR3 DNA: TGCGCCAGCAGCCAAGGTACAGGGGGCTCTGGCTACACCTTC

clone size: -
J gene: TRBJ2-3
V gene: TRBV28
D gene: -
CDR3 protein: CASVSVQGSSTDTQYF
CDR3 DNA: TGTGCCAGCGTCTCAGTACAGGGCTCTAGCACAGATACGCAGTATTTT

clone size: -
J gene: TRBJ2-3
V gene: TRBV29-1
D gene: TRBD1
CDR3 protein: CSVGGDRGPTDTQYF
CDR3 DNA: TGCAGCGTTGGGGGAGACAGGGGACCCACAGATACGCAGTATTTT

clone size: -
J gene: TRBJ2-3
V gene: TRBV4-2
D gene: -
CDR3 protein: CASSQENFSTDTQYF
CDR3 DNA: TGTGCCAGCAGCCAAGAAAACTTTTCCACAGATACGCAGTATTTT

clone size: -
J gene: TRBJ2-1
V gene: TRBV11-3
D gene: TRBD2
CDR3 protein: CASSPGTRYNEQFF
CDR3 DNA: TGTGCCAGCAGCCCGGGGACTAGATACAATGAGCAGTTCTTC

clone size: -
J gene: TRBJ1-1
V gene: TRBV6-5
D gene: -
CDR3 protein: CASSIGTYDTEAFF
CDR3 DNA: TGTGCCAGCAGTATCGGGACATATGACACTGAAGCTTTCTTT

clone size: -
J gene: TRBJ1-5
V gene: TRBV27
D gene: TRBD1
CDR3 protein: CASSAKSTGRGNQPQHF
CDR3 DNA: TGTGCCAGCAGTGCCAAATCGACAGGGCGAGGCAATCAGCCCCAGCATTTT

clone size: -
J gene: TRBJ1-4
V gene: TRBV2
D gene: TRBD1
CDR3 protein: CASSDGQGAANEKLFF
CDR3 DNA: TGTGCCAGCAGTGACGGACAGGGGGCTGCTAATGAAAAACTGTTTTTT

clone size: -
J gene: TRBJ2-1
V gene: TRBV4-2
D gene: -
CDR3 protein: CASSQGGPTGTTSYNEQFF
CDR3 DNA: TGTGCCAGCAGCCAAGGGGGGCCGACCGGGACCACTTCCTACAATGAGCAGTTCTTC

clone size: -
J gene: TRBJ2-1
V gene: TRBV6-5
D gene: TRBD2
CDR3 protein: CASSGIAGGYNEQFF
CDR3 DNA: TGTGCCAGCAGCGGAATAGCGGGAGGGTACAATGAGCAGTTCTTC

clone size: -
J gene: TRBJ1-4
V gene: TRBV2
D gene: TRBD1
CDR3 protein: CASSNSGTGALGKLFF
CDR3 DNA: TGTGCCAGCAGTAACTCCGGGACAGGGGCACTTGGAAAACTGTTTTTT

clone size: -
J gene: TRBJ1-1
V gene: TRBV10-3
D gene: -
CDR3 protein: CAISTLAGTEAFF
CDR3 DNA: TGTGCCATCAGTACTCTGGCGGGCACTGAAGCTTTCTTT

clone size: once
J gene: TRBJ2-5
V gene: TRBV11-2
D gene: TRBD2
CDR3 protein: CASSLDIAGVETQYF
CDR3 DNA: TGTGCCAGCAGCTTAGATATAGCGGGAGTAGAGACCCAGTACTTC

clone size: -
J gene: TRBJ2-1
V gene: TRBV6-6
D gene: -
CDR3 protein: CASSYRSEQFF
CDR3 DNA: TGTGCCAGCAGTTACCGGAGTGAGCAGTTCTTC

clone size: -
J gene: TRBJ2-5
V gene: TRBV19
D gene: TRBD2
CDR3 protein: CASSAGGREETQYF
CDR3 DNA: TGTGCCAGTAGCGCGGGGGGGAGAGAAGAGACCCAGTACTTC

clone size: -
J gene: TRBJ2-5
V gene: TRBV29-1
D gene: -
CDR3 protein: CSVEYRWGPETQYF
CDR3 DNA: TGCAGCGTTGAATATCGCTGGGGGCCCGAGACCCAGTACTTC

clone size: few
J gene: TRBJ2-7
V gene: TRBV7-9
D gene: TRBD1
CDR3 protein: CASSVDRGPYEQYF
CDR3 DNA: TGTGCCAGCAGCGTGGACAGGGGGCCCTACGAGCAGTACTTC

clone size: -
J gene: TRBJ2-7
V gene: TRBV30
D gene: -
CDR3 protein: CAGWRDFSYEQYF
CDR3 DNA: TGTGCCGGGTGGAGGGACTTTTCCTACGAGCAGTACTTC

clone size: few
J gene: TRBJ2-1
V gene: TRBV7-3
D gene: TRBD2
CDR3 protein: CASSHGLDGIDEQFF
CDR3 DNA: TGTGCCAGCAGTCATGGACTAGACGGAATAGATGAGCAGTTCTTC

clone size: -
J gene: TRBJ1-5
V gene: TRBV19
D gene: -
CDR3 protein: CASRTGTLNQPQHF
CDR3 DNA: TGTGCCAGTAGGACCGGGACACTGAATCAGCCCCAGCATTTT

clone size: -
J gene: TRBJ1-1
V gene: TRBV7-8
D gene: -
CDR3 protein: CASSMRAEAEAFF
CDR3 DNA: TGTGCCAGCAGCATGAGGGCCGAGGCTGAAGCTTTCTTT

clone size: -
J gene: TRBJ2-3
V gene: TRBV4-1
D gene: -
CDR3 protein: CASSPVGGDTQYF
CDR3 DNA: TGCGCCAGCAGCCCGGTGGGCGGGGATACGCAGTATTTT

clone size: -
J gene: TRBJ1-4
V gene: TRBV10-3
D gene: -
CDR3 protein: CAISKGRESSNEKLFF
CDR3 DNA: TGTGCCATCAGTAAAGGACGGGAGAGCTCTAATGAAAAACTGTTTTTT

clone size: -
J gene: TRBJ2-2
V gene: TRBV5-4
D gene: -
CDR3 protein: CASSLDAEAGELFF
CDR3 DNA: TGTGCCAGCAGCTTGGATGCGGAGGCCGGGGAGCTGTTTTTT

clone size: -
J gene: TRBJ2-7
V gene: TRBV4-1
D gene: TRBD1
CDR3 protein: CASSQPGQLLYEQYF
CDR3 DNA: TGCGCCAGCAGCCAGCCGGGACAGCTCCTCTACGAGCAGTACTTC

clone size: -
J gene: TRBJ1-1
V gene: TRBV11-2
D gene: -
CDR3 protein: CASSFLNTEAFF
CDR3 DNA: TGTGCCAGCAGCTTCTTGAACACTGAAGCTTTCTTT

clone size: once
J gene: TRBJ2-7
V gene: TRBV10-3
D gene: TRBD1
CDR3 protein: CAISETGTGAYEQYF
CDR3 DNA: TGTGCCATCAGTGAGACCGGGACAGGGGCTTACGAGCAGTACTTC

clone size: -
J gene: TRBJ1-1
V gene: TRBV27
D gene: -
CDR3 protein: CASSLSQGLGTEAFF
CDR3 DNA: TGTGCCAGCAGTTTATCGCAGGGCTTGGGCACTGAAGCTTTCTTT

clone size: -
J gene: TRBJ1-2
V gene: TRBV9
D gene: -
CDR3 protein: CASSVDSRSGFNYGYTF
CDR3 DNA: TGTGCCAGCAGCGTAGATTCTAGGAGCGGCTTTAACTATGGCTACACCTTC

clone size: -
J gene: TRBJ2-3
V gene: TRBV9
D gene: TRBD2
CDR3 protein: CASSVGGASGAGTDTQYF
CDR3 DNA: TGTGCCAGCAGCGTAGGGGGAGCGAGCGGGGCAGGCACAGATACGCAGTATTTT

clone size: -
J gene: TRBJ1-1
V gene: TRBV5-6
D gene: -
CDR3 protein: CASSLALEAFF
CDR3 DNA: TGTGCCAGCAGCTTGGCTTTGGAGGCTTTCTTT

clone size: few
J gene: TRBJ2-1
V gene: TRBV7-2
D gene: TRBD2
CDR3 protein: CASSSVRAGGPYEQFF
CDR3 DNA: TGTGCCAGCAGCTCTGTGAGAGCGGGAGGGCCCTATGAGCAGTTCTTC

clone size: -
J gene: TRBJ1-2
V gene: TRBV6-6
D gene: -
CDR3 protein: CASNIRRTYGYTF
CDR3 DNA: TGTGCCAGCAATATTAGACGGACTTATGGCTACACCTTC

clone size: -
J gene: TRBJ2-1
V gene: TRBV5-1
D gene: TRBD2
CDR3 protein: CASTSGQWGLAGRNEQFF
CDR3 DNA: TGCGCCAGCACCTCGGGACAGTGGGGACTAGCGGGCCGCAATGAGCAGTTCTTC

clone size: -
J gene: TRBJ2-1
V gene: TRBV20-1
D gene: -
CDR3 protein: CSGLPAGEQFF
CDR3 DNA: TGCAGCGGTCTACCGGCGGGTGAGCAGTTCTTC

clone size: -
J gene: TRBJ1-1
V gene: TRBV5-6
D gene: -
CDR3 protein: CASSFRAYRHTEAFF
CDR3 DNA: TGTGCCAGCAGCTTTCGAGCTTACAGACACACTGAAGCTTTCTTT

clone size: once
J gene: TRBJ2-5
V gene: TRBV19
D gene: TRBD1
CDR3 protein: CASSMEFGQGFGETQYF
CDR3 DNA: TGTGCCAGTAGTATGGAGTTCGGACAGGGTTTCGGAGAGACCCAGTACTTC

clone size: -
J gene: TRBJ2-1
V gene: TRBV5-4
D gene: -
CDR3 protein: CASSSLWEPYNEQFF
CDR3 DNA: TGTGCCAGCAGCTCTTTATGGGAGCCCTACAATGAGCAGTTCTTC

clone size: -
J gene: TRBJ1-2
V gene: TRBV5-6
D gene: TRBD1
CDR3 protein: CAGAAGTGASLEGYTF
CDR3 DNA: TGTGCCGGAGCCGCCGGGACAGGGGCTAGTCTGGAGGGCTACACCTTC

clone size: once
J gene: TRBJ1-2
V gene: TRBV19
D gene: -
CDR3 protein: CASRGRGGYGYTF
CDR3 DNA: TGTGCCAGTAGGGGCAGGGGTGGCTATGGCTACACCTTC